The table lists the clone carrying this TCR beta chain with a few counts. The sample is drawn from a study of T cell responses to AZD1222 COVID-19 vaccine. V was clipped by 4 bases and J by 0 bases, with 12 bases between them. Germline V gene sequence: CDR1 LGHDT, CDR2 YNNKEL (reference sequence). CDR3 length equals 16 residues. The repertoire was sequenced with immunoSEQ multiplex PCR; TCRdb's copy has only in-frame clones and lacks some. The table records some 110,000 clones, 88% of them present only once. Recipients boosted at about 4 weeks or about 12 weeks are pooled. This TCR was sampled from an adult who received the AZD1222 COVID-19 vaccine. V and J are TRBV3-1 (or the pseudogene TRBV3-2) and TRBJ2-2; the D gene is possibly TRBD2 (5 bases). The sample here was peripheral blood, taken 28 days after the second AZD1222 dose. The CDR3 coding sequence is TGTGCCAGCAGCCCGTACGGGGATTCGAACACCGGGGAGCTGTTTTTT. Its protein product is CASSPYGDSNTGELFF.